Presented here are 31 T cell receptor beta chains from one specimen sequenced in a study of beta chain features in type 1 diabetes. As every portion of the isolated RNA was reverse transcribed, the sequencing read expressed TCRB transcripts. The repertoire was sequenced with immunoSEQ multiplex PCR; TCRdb's copy has only in-frame clones and lacks some. The sample comprises 300,000 to 350,000 clones, approximately 13% of which are singletons, and approximately 0.016% rests with the top ten. Study-level results: A moderate, significant TCRB CDR3 shortening appeared in type 1 diabetes across four CD4+ subsets.

These receptors lack a known antigen. The sequenced material came from naive CD4+ T cells from blood. These receptors were collected from a woman in her late teens or twenties with type 1 diabetes.

V gene TRBV15 combines with J gene TRBJ2-2, with 7 bases aligning to TRBD2. Germline V lookup: CDR1 LNHNV, CDR2 YYDKDF (reference sequence). V trimming: 3 bases; J trimming: 0 bases; junction bases outside the gene matches: 10. CDR3 length equals 18 residues. This CDR3 reads CATSSPRSGRANTGELFF. The CDR3 DNA reads as TGTGCCACCAGCAGCCCGCGGAGTGGGAGGGCGAACACCGGGGAGCTGTTTTTT. The full variable domain, its missing parts supplied by reference TRBV15 and TRBJ2-2, is DAMVIQNPRYQVTQFGKPVTLSCSQTLNHNVMYWYQQKSSQAPKLLFHYYDKDFNNEADTPDNFQSRRPNTSFCFLDIRSPGLGDTAMYLCATSSPRSGRANTGELFFGEGSRLTVL.

The CDR3 here is CASSPRTGTLPYTQYF. CDR3 nucleotides: TGTGCCAGCAGCCCGAGGACCGGGACTTTACCCTATACGCAGTATTTT. The J gene is TRBJ2-3, the V gene TRBV14; possibly TRBD2 for D (6 bases). The CDR3 consists of 16 residues. Trimming shortened V by 4 bases and J by 7 bases, and 21 bases separated the two germline ends. CDR1 and CDR2 (germline): SGHDN, FVKESK.

This chain links TRBV5-1 with TRBJ2-3, with D possibly matching TRBD2 (5 bases). There are 15 residues in the CDR3. Trimming removed 6 bases at V and 0 bases at J, with 14 bases between. CDR1 and CDR2 from the germline V gene are SGHRS and YFSETQ. This CDR3 is CASKSSGDSTDTQYF. The CDR3, as DNA: TGCGCCAGCAAATCAAGCGGAGACAGCACAGATACGCAGTATTTT.

The genes are TRBV7-9 and TRBJ2-1, with D possibly being TRBD2 (7 bases). The CDR3 spans 14 residues. The V end was cut by 6 bases, the J end by 10 bases, with 19 bases between. Per germline, CDR1 SEHNR and CDR2 FQNEAQ (reference sequence). DNA of the CDR3: TGTGCCAGCAGTTACAGGGAGGGACGAGGGGAGCAGTTCTTC. Amino acid sequence: CASSYREGRGEQFF.

This clone has more than one count but fewer than ten. This sequence joins TRBV7-2 and TRBJ2-3; possible D gene TRBD1, 5 bases. Germline lookup yields CDR1 SGHTA and CDR2 FQGNSA. The CDR3 extends over 15 amino acids. V dropped 4 bases and J dropped 6 bases, with 17 bases sitting between them. DNA of the CDR3: TGTGCCAGCAGCTCCGCAGCTGGGGCTCCGGATACGCAGTATTTT. Translation: CASSSAAGAPDTQYF.

The chain links TRBV9 to TRBJ2-1; D unresolved. CDR1 is SGDLS, CDR2 YYNGEE, per germline. This CDR3 contains 12 residues. The V and J ends lost 0 bases and 10 bases respectively, with 8 bases between them. The CDR3 sequence is CASSVDHWEQFF. For the CDR3, the DNA is TGTGCCAGCAGCGTAGACCACTGGGAGCAGTTCTTC.

The chain has TRBV19 and TRBJ2-2; a weak D match, TRBD1 (6 bases). V shed 3 bases and J shed 4 bases, with 12 bases lying between them. CDR1 and CDR2 from the germline V gene are LNHDA and SQIVND (reference sequence). The CDR3 runs to 15 residues. The CDR3 loop reads CASSIGTGLTGELFF. The CDR3 DNA is TGTGCCAGTAGTATTGGCACAGGGCTCACCGGGGAGCTGTTTTTT.

The rearrangement uses TRBV25-1 and TRBJ2-2, with D possibly TRBD1 on 6 matching bases. V was pared by 2 bases and J by 6 bases, with 13 bases between. The CDR3 sequence is 15 residues long. Germline lookup yields CDR1 MGHDK and CDR2 SYGVNS. The CDR3 sequence is CASSEAGARSGELFF. The DNA of the CDR3 is TGTGCCAGCAGTGAAGCAGGGGCGAGATCCGGGGAGCTGTTTTTT.

The chain links TRBV28 to TRBJ2-7; TRBD1 matches at 7 bases. Trimming took 7 bases from V and 7 from J; bases not matched to a gene: 16. This CDR3 has 15 amino acids. The germline gives CDR1 MDHEN, CDR2 SYDVKM. CDR3 loop: CASNGASGGVREQYF. The CDR3 DNA reads as TGTGCCAGCAACGGGGCTTCAGGGGGAGTGAGGGAGCAGTACTTC.

There are a few counts of this clone. The chain links TRBV6-5 to TRBJ2-7; TRBD1 might be the D (5 bases). CDR1 and CDR2 from the germline V gene are MNHEY and SVGAGI. The CDR3 runs to 13 residues. Trimming took 2 bases from V and 4 from J, leaving 9 bases between them. CDR3 region: CASSYGADYEQYV. The CDR3 coding sequence is TGTGCCAGCAGTTACGGGGCAGATTACGAGCAGTACGTC.

The chain carries TRBV7-2 and TRBJ2-1; D possibly corresponds to TRBD2 (5 bases). V shed 2 bases and J shed 8 bases, with 10 bases lying between them. The germline CDR1 and CDR2 sequences are SGHTA and FQGNSA. CDR3 size: 13 residues. Here the CDR3 DNA reads TGTGCCAGCAGCTTACGAGGGAACGATGAGCAGTTCTTC. Protein product: CASSLRGNDEQFF.

The CDR3: CASSSRAASTDTQYF. The CDR3, as DNA: TGTGCCAGCAGCTCTCGTGCGGCTAGCACAGATACGCAGTATTTT. This chain connects TRBV7-2 to TRBJ2-3, with unresolved D. Looked up from germline, CDR1 is SGHTA and CDR2 is FQGNSA. V lost 4 bases, J lost 0 bases, and 11 bases lay in between. The CDR3 is made up of 15 amino acids.

This clone was counted between two and nine times. The chain joins TRBV6-5 to TRBJ1-1; D possibly corresponds to TRBD1 (5 bases). Germline assignment: CDR1 MNHEY and CDR2 SVGAGI. The length of the CDR3 is 13 residues. Trimming removed 6 bases at V and 7 bases at J, with 15 bases between. CDR3 residues: CASSPRRDGEAFF. The DNA of the CDR3 is TGTGCCAGCAGCCCCCGGCGGGACGGTGAAGCTTTCTTT.

This chain links TRBV5-1 with TRBJ2-1; TRBD2 agrees at 12 bases. V was pared by 0 bases and J by 3 bases, with 7 bases of the junction left unmatched. Germline V gene lookup returns CDR1 SGHRS and CDR2 YFSETQ. This CDR3 comprises 18 residues. The CDR3 region is CASSLDVSSGRGYNEQFF. The CDR3 bases are TGCGCCAGCAGCTTGGATGTCTCTAGCGGGAGGGGCTACAATGAGCAGTTCTTC.

The V and J genes are TRBV15 and TRBJ1-2; D perhaps matches TRBD1 (5 bases). The CDR3 extends over 14 amino acids. V lost 3 bases, J lost 3 bases, and 11 bases lay in between. Germline assignment: CDR1 LNHNV and CDR2 YYDKDF (reference sequence). CDR3 sequence: CATSRRTLDYGYTF. CDR3 DNA: TGTGCCACCAGCAGGAGGACACTTGACTATGGCTACACCTTC.

This clone appeared a few times. This rearrangement joins TRBV10-3 to TRBJ2-1, with 9 positions matching TRBD1. CDR3 length: 14 amino acids. The V segment lost 5 bases and the J segment 7 bases; nucleotides outside the gene matches: 6. The V gene's germline CDR1 is ENHRY and CDR2 SYGVKD. The CDR3 region has the DNA TGTGCCATCAGTCGGACAGGGGTGGAGAATGAGCAGTTCTTC. Translated: CAISRTGVENEQFF.

The chain uses TRBV7-9 and TRBJ2-4; D is possibly TRBD2 (5 bases). CDR1 and CDR2 (germline): SEHNR, FQNEAQ (reference sequence). The CDR3 loop spans 13 amino acids. The V end was cut by 10 bases, the J end by 7 bases, with 17 bases between. CDR3 bases: TGTGCCACCGACGGTAACGGGATTAACATTCAGTACTTC. Its protein product is CATDGNGINIQYF.

The rearrangement links TRBV27 to TRBJ2-7; 9 bases are shared with TRBD1. Germline loops: CDR1 MNHEY, CDR2 SMNVEV (reference sequence). The J segment lost 4 bases and the V segment lost 5 bases, leaving 12 bases of the junction unmatched. CDR3 length equals 16 residues. The CDR3 DNA sequence: TGTGCCAGCAGTCCACCGGGACAGGGAGAGTTGTACGAGCAGTACTTC. Its translation: CASSPPGQGELYEQYF.

The chain couples TRBV5-1 to TRBJ2-1; 10 bases are a match to TRBD2. V shed 7 bases and J 7 bases; nucleotides not matched to a gene: 11. Germline V CDR1 and CDR2: SGHRS, YFSETQ. The CDR3 has 15 amino acids. CDR3 protein: CASLELAGVGNEQFF. In nucleotides, the CDR3 is TGCGCCAGCCTCGAGCTAGCGGGAGTGGGGAATGAGCAGTTCTTC.

This clone has only a few counts. The chain joins TRBV5-1 to TRBJ2-4, with 10 bases fitting TRBD1. J lost 8 bases, V lost 3 bases, and 8 bases had no gene match. There are 15 residues in the CDR3. Germline V gene sequence: CDR1 SGHRS, CDR2 YFSETQ. CDR3 sequence: CASSWRDRGGDIQYF. The CDR3 region has the DNA TGCGCCAGCAGCTGGCGGGACAGGGGAGGGGACATTCAGTACTTC.

In its sample, this clone was seen a few times. The chain's CDR3 is CASSLEGADGYTF. The CDR3 bases are TGTGCCAGCAGCTTAGAGGGGGCGGACGGCTACACCTTC. This rearrangement joins TRBV7-9 to TRBJ1-2, with 7 bases fitting TRBD1. The CDR3 runs to 13 residues. After removal of 1 base from V and 8 bases from J, the junction contained 4 bases not matched to a gene. In germline, CDR1 is SEHNR, CDR2 FQNEAQ (reference sequence).

The chain is built from TRBV29-1 and TRBJ2-5; 7 bases agree with TRBD1. V lost 5 bases and J lost 5; bases outside the gene matches: 11. CDR3 length: 14 residues. The germline CDR1 and CDR2 sequences are SQVTM and ANQGSEA. In DNA form, the CDR3 reads TGCAGCGTTCCCGACAGGGCCGACGGGGAGACCCAGTACTTC. It encodes CSVPDRADGETQYF. Complete variable domain (other parts from reference TRBV29-1 and TRBJ2-5): SAVISQKPSRDICQRGTSLTIQCQVDSQVTMMFWYRQQPGQSLTLIATANQGSEATYESGFVIDKFPISRPNLTFSTLTVSNMSPEDSSIYLCSVPDRADGETQYFGPGTRLLVL.

This clone was picked up a small number of times. The chain recombines TRBV5-1 with TRBJ1-2; the match to TRBD1 covers 8 bases. The V and J ends lost 2 bases and 8 bases, in that order; junction bases with no gene match: 11. The CDR3 has 15 residues. Looked up from germline, CDR1 is SGHRS and CDR2 is YFSETQ. The chain's CDR3 is CASSFPGQGSGGYTF. The DNA for the CDR3 is TGCGCCAGCAGCTTTCCTGGACAGGGATCGGGAGGCTACACCTTC.

About this clone itself: The sample has other DNA sequences that encode this CDR3 too. The chain has TRBV5-1 and TRBJ2-5; D is uncertain. This CDR3 contains 12 residues. Germline V gives CDR1 SGHRS, CDR2 YFSETQ. The V end lost 0 bases, the J end lost 4 bases, and 4 bases lay between the germline ends. Written as DNA, the CDR3 is TGCGCCAGCAGCTTGGCCCGAGAGACCCAGTACTTC. Amino acid sequence: CASSLARETQYF.

This clone showed up just a few times. The chain uses TRBV9 and TRBJ2-5; the D gene is possibly TRBD1 (6 bases). CDR1 SGDLS and CDR2 YYNGEE come from the germline V gene. The CDR3 spans 18 residues. Trimming took 4 bases from V and 5 from J, leaving 27 bases between them. This CDR3 reads CASSPPRTPGVPRETQYF. The CDR3 DNA follows: TGTGCCAGCAGCCCCCCCCGTACCCCAGGGGTCCCAAGGGAGACCCAGTACTTC.

A few counts support this clone. The gene calls are TRBV25-1 and TRBJ1-2, with a weak D call TRBD1 (5 bases). This CDR3 spans 12 amino acids. From germline, CDR1 is MGHDK and CDR2 SYGVNS. Trimming took off 1 base at V and 7 bases at J, with 7 bases between the two ends. The CDR3 loop is CASSELGGGYTF. CDR3 sequence (DNA): TGTGCCAGCAGTGAATTGGGGGGTGGCTACACCTTC.

This clone appeared a few times. This chain links TRBV7-2 with TRBJ1-4; 8 bases fit TRBD1. The CDR3 consists of 14 residues. V lost 5 bases, J lost 7 bases, and 6 bases stayed unmatched. Germline assignment: CDR1 SGHTA and CDR2 FQGNSA. CDR3 amino acids: CASSPQGAGEKLFF. CDR3 in DNA: TGTGCCAGCAGCCCGCAGGGGGCAGGTGAAAAACTGTTTTTT. The whole variable domain, remainder taken from reference TRBV7-2 and TRBJ1-4, is GAGVSQSPSNKVTEKGKDVELRCDPISGHTALYWYRQSLGQGLEFLIYFQGNSAPDKSGLPSDRFSAERTGGSVSTLTIQRTQQEDSAVYLCASSPQGAGEKLFFGSGTQLSVL.

This clone was seen only a few times. The rearrangement joins TRBV15 to TRBJ2-5; a weak D match, TRBD2 (6 bases). There are 14 residues in the CDR3. The germline V and J ends were trimmed by 3 bases and 4 bases, with 12 bases remaining between them. The germline gives CDR1 LNHNV, CDR2 YYDKDF (reference sequence). CDR3: CATSRAGGGETQYF. The CDR3 region has the DNA TGTGCCACCAGCAGGGCCGGGGGTGGAGAGACCCAGTACTTC.

This chain uses TRBV7-2 with TRBJ1-2, with a weak D call TRBD1 (5 bases). The V gene's germline CDR1 is SGHTA and CDR2 FQGNSA. The V gene lost 1 base and the J gene lost 4 bases, with 10 bases spanning the gap. The CDR3 spans 14 residues. In nucleotides, the CDR3 is TGTGCCAGCAGCTTAGAGCCAGGGTCCTATGGCTACACCTTC. Translation: CASSLEPGSYGYTF.

The chain links TRBV18 to TRBJ1-1; D is unclear. The CDR3 loop spans 14 amino acids. The germline V gene encodes CDR1 KGHSH and CDR2 LQKENI. V was shortened by 3 bases and J by 5 bases, with 13 bases between the two germline ends. Here the CDR3 DNA reads TGTGCCAGCTCACCGGGCGATCCCAGGACTGAAGCTTTCTTT. Translated, it gives CASSPGDPRTEAFF.

This rearrangement joins TRBV7-2 to TRBJ2-3, with 9 bases aligning to TRBD2. This CDR3 spans 16 amino acids. J lost 5 bases, V lost 2 bases, and 8 bases had no gene match. Looked up from germline, CDR1 is SGHTA and CDR2 is FQGNSA. The CDR3 sequence: CASSLMSGRSGDTQYF. The CDR3 DNA is TGTGCCAGCAGCTTAATGAGCGGGAGGTCGGGAGATACGCAGTATTTT.